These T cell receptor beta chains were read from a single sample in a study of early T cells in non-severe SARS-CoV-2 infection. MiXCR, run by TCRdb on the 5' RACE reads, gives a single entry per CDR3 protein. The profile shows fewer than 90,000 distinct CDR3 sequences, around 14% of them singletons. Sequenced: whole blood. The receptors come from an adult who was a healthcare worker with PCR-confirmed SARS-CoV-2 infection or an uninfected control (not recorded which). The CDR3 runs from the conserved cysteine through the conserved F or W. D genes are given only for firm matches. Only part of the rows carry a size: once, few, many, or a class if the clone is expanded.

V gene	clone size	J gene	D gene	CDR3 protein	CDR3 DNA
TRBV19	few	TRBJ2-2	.	CASSLQVGANTGELFF	TGTGCCAGTAGTCTTCAGGTCGGGGCGAACACCGGGGAGCTGTTTTTT
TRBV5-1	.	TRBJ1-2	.	CASTAEEQNYGYTF	TGCGCCAGCACCGCCGAGGAACAAAACTATGGCTACACCTTC
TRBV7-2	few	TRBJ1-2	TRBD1	CASSSGQGGYTF	TGTGCCAGCAGCTCAGGACAGGGTGGCTACACCTTC
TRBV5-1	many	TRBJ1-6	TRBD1	CASSLAGTDSPLHF	TGCGCCAGCAGCTTGGCCGGGACAGATTCACCCCTCCACTTT
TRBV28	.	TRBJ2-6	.	CASTPVRKAGANVLTF	TGTGCCAGCACCCCCGTGAGAAAGGCTGGGGCCAACGTCCTGACTTTC
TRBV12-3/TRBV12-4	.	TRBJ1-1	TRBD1	CASSLGQGTMNTEAFF	TGTGCCAGCAGTCTCGGACAGGGAACGATGAACACTGAAGCTTTCTTT
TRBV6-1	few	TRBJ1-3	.	CASREPTVNSGNTIYF	TGTGCCAGCAGGGAACCGACGGTGAACTCTGGAAACACCATATATTTT
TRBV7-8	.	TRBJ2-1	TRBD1	CASSLAGGGQNYNEQFF	TGTGCCAGCAGCTTAGCGGGTGGGGGACAGAACTACAATGAGCAGTTCTTC
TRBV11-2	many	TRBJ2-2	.	CASSFLGLGTGELFF	TGTGCCAGCAGCTTCTTGGGATTGGGCACCGGGGAGCTGTTTTTT
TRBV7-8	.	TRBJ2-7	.	CASSSHYEQYF	TGTGCCAGCAGCTCCCACTACGAGCAGTACTTC